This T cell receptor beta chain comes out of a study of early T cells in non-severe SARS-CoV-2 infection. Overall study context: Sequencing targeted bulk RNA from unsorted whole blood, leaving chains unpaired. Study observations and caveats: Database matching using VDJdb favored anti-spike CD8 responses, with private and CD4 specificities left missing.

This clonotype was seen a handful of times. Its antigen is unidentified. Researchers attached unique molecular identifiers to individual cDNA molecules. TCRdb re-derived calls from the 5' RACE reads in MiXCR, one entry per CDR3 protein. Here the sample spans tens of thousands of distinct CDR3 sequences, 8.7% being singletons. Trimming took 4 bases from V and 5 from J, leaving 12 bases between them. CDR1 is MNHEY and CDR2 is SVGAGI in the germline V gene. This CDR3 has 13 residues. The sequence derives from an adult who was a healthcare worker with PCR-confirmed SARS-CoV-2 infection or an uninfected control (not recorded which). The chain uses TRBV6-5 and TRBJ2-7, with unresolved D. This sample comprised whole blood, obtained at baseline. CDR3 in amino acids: CASSSLGPDEQYF. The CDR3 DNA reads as TGTGCCAGCAGTTCTCTTGGGCCCGACGAGCAGTACTTC.